The rows below give T cell receptor beta chains drawn from one sample of a study of blood T cell repertoires in COVID-19. Profiling relied on immunoSEQ multiplex PCR, and the TCRdb table lists in-frame clones only, not all of them. Of more than 200,000 clones in the sample, over 70% are singletons; the top ten hold 7.5% to 9%. Sequenced input: peripheral blood. The receptors here all came from a woman of 80 years or more with acute or convalescent COVID-19. Each CDR3 is given with its conserved first and last residue. A D gene is named only where the DNA matches it firmly. Not all rows give a size; the values are once, few, many and, for expanded clones, a class.

CDR3nt: TGCGCCAGCAGCCCGGGACAACCTTCCTCTGGAAACACCATATATTTT; CDR3aa: CASSPGQPSSGNTIYF; abundance: .; j_gene: TRBJ1-3; len: 16; d_gene: .; v_gene: TRBV5-1
CDR3nt: TGTGCCAGCAGGACAGGGGAATCGGGGAGCAATCAGCCCCAGCATTTT; CDR3aa: CASRTGESGSNQPQHF; abundance: .; j_gene: TRBJ1-5; len: 16; d_gene: TRBD1; v_gene: TRBV10-3
CDR3nt: TGTGCCAGCAGTTCCCCCCTAGTTCCCTACGAGCAGTACTTC; CDR3aa: CASSSPLVPYEQYF; abundance: .; j_gene: TRBJ2-7; len: 14; d_gene: .; v_gene: TRBV28
CDR3nt: TGTGCCAGCAGCCAAAACTACGTCAAGGGGTTCAATGAGCAGTTCTTC; CDR3aa: CASSQNYVKGFNEQFF; abundance: .; j_gene: TRBJ2-1; len: 16; d_gene: .; v_gene: TRBV14
CDR3nt: TGTGCCAGCAGTTACTCGAGAGGGGGCATCGCAGATACGCAGTATTTT; CDR3aa: CASSYSRGGIADTQYF; abundance: .; j_gene: TRBJ2-3; len: 16; d_gene: TRBD1; v_gene: TRBV6-5
CDR3nt: TGTGCCAGCAGCTTGGGTGGACTAGCGATTTGGGATACGCAGTATTTT; CDR3aa: CASSLGGLAIWDTQYF; abundance: .; j_gene: TRBJ2-3; len: 16; d_gene: TRBD2; v_gene: TRBV5-4
CDR3nt: TGTGCCAGCAATCGGGGGGCCGGCAGCAATCAGCCCCAGCATTTT; CDR3aa: CASNRGAGSNQPQHF; abundance: .; j_gene: TRBJ1-5; len: 15; d_gene: .; v_gene: TRBV2
CDR3nt: TGCGCCAGCAGCAGCAGGGGCTTTAGCTCCTACGAGCAGTACTTC; CDR3aa: CASSSRGFSSYEQYF; abundance: few; j_gene: TRBJ2-7; len: 15; d_gene: .; v_gene: TRBV5-1
CDR3nt: TGTGCCAGCAGCCCTGGGCTAGCGGGAGGGTACCAAGAGACCCAGTACTTC; CDR3aa: CASSPGLAGGYQETQYF; abundance: .; j_gene: TRBJ2-5; len: 17; d_gene: TRBD2; v_gene: TRBV5-4
CDR3nt: TGTGCCAGCATGGGAGCAGTTTATGGCTACACCTTC; CDR3aa: CASMGAVYGYTF; abundance: .; j_gene: TRBJ1-2; len: 12; d_gene: .; v_gene: TRBV28
CDR3nt: TGTGCCAGCAGCTTGGGGCCTAGCTCCTACAATGAGCAGTTCTTC; CDR3aa: CASSLGPSSYNEQFF; abundance: once; j_gene: TRBJ2-1; len: 15; d_gene: .; v_gene: TRBV5-6
CDR3nt: TGTGCCAGCTCAGCCCGACTTGCGGGGGGAAACTACAATGAGCAGTTCTTC; CDR3aa: CASSARLAGGNYNEQFF; abundance: .; j_gene: TRBJ2-1; len: 17; d_gene: TRBD2; v_gene: TRBV18
CDR3nt: TGTGCCAGCAGTCTACAGGGGGCGAGCAATCAGCCCCAGCATTTT; CDR3aa: CASSLQGASNQPQHF; abundance: few; j_gene: TRBJ1-5; len: 15; d_gene: TRBD1; v_gene: TRBV6-5
CDR3nt: TGTGCCAGCTCCCACCGAGCGGGGAGCCAAGAGACCCAGTACTTC; CDR3aa: CASSHRAGSQETQYF; abundance: .; j_gene: TRBJ2-5; len: 15; d_gene: TRBD2; v_gene: TRBV2
CDR3nt: TGTGCCAGCGGACTCGAGAGCTCTGGAAACACCATATATTTT; CDR3aa: CASGLESSGNTIYF; abundance: .; j_gene: TRBJ1-3; len: 14; d_gene: .; v_gene: TRBV28
CDR3nt: TGTGCCTCCCCCACGGGGGCCTACAATGAGCAGTTCTTC; CDR3aa: CASPTGAYNEQFF; abundance: .; j_gene: TRBJ2-1; len: 13; d_gene: .; v_gene: TRBV6-5
CDR3nt: TGTGCCTGGAGTGGAATGACTGGAGGGTTAGGGGAGCAGTACTTC; CDR3aa: CAWSGMTGGLGEQYF; abundance: .; j_gene: TRBJ2-7; len: 15; d_gene: .; v_gene: TRBV30
CDR3nt: TGTGCCAGCTCACCGGGGACTCTCCAAGAGACCCAGTACTTC; CDR3aa: CASSPGTLQETQYF; abundance: .; j_gene: TRBJ2-5; len: 14; d_gene: .; v_gene: TRBV18
CDR3nt: TGTGCCAGCAGTAGACCGGGACTAGGTGCAGATACGCAGTATTTT; CDR3aa: CASSRPGLGADTQYF; abundance: .; j_gene: TRBJ2-3; len: 15; d_gene: TRBD2; v_gene: TRBV27
CDR3nt: TGTGCCAGCAGCTTACAGGGACAGAGCACAGATACGCAGTATTTT; CDR3aa: CASSLQGQSTDTQYF; abundance: .; j_gene: TRBJ2-3; len: 15; d_gene: TRBD1; v_gene: TRBV11-2
CDR3nt: TGTGCCAGCGTACGGGGGGCGAGGACCGGGGAGCTGTTTTTT; CDR3aa: CASVRGARTGELFF; abundance: once; j_gene: TRBJ2-2; len: 14; d_gene: .; v_gene: TRBV28
CDR3nt: TGTGCCAGCAGCAAGACGACAGGGTTGAACACCGGGGAGCTGTTTTTT; CDR3aa: CASSKTTGLNTGELFF; abundance: .; j_gene: TRBJ2-2; len: 16; d_gene: TRBD1; v_gene: TRBV7-3
CDR3nt: TGTGCCAGCAGCCGCCGGGAAGTTGAGGGGCCCCAGCATTTT; CDR3aa: CASSRREVEGPQHF; abundance: .; j_gene: TRBJ1-5; len: 14; d_gene: .; v_gene: TRBV5-8
CDR3nt: TGTGCCAGCAGTTTAACAGGGCCCACCTATGGCTACACCTTC; CDR3aa: CASSLTGPTYGYTF; abundance: .; j_gene: TRBJ1-2; len: 14; d_gene: .; v_gene: TRBV27
CDR3nt: TGTGCCAGTAGTATAGTCTCCTCCGGGGCCTACAATGAGCAGTTCTTC; CDR3aa: CASSIVSSGAYNEQFF; abundance: .; j_gene: TRBJ2-1; len: 16; d_gene: .; v_gene: TRBV19
CDR3nt: TGTGCCAGCAGCTTTCAACTAGGGACTAACTATGGCTACACCTTC; CDR3aa: CASSFQLGTNYGYTF; abundance: .; j_gene: TRBJ1-2; len: 15; d_gene: .; v_gene: TRBV7-9
CDR3nt: TGTGCTAGTGCCCCGGGGTTTGCCTATGGCTACACCTTC; CDR3aa: CASAPGFAYGYTF; abundance: .; j_gene: TRBJ1-2; len: 13; d_gene: .; v_gene: TRBV12-5
CDR3nt: TGTGCCAGCAGTCTGACAGGGAATGCGTCACCCCTCCACTTT; CDR3aa: CASSLTGNASPLHF; abundance: .; j_gene: TRBJ1-6; len: 14; d_gene: TRBD1; v_gene: TRBV2
CDR3nt: TGTGCCAGCGGCGGACAGGGGGTCAATGAGCAGTTCTTC; CDR3aa: CASGGQGVNEQFF; abundance: .; j_gene: TRBJ2-1; len: 13; d_gene: TRBD1; v_gene: TRBV2
CDR3nt: TGTGCCAGCAGCCAATTAGGGGCGAAGATGAACACTGAAGCTTTCTTT; CDR3aa: CASSQLGAKMNTEAFF; abundance: once; j_gene: TRBJ1-1; len: 16; d_gene: .; v_gene: TRBV3-1/TRBV3-2
CDR3nt: TGTGCCATCAGTGAGTCGATGGGGAGGAGAGACTCTGGAAACACCATATATTTT; CDR3aa: CAISESMGRRDSGNTIYF; abundance: .; j_gene: TRBJ1-3; len: 18; d_gene: .; v_gene: TRBV10-3
CDR3nt: TGTGCCAGCAGTGTACAGGTTAGCTCCTACAATGAGCAGTTCTTC; CDR3aa: CASSVQVSSYNEQFF; abundance: .; j_gene: TRBJ2-1; len: 15; d_gene: .; v_gene: TRBV6-4
CDR3nt: TGTGCCAGCGGACAGGGACAGATAGGAAACACCATATATTTT; CDR3aa: CASGQGQIGNTIYF; abundance: .; j_gene: TRBJ1-3; len: 14; d_gene: TRBD1; v_gene: TRBV9
CDR3nt: TGTGCCAGCAGTGAGCTGCCGGGACAGGGATCGACCCAGTACTTC; CDR3aa: CASSELPGQGSTQYF; abundance: .; j_gene: TRBJ2-5; len: 15; d_gene: TRBD1; v_gene: TRBV2
CDR3nt: TGTGCCTGGAAGACTGGCGTGGGCTACGAGCAGTACTTC; CDR3aa: CAWKTGVGYEQYF; abundance: .; j_gene: TRBJ2-7; len: 13; d_gene: .; v_gene: TRBV30
CDR3nt: TGTGCCAGCTCACTACGGACTAGCGGGAGGGGCGAGACCCAGTACTTC; CDR3aa: CASSLRTSGRGETQYF; abundance: .; j_gene: TRBJ2-5; len: 16; d_gene: TRBD2; v_gene: TRBV18
CDR3nt: TGTGCCAGCAGGTCCGGACTCGGCGGAGATACGCAGTATTTT; CDR3aa: CASRSGLGGDTQYF; abundance: few; j_gene: TRBJ2-3; len: 14; d_gene: .; v_gene: TRBV6-5
CDR3nt: TGTGCCAGCAGCTTAGATGTAGGCGGGGATACGCAGTATTTT; CDR3aa: CASSLDVGGDTQYF; abundance: .; j_gene: TRBJ2-3; len: 14; d_gene: .; v_gene: TRBV11-3
CDR3nt: TGTGCCAGTGCCACGGAGTCCTACAATGAGCAGTTCTTC; CDR3aa: CASATESYNEQFF; abundance: .; j_gene: TRBJ2-1; len: 13; d_gene: .; v_gene: TRBV19
CDR3nt: TGTGCCAGCAGTGAAGCGCTTCGGGGGGTCTATGGCTACACCTTC; CDR3aa: CASSEALRGVYGYTF; abundance: .; j_gene: TRBJ1-2; len: 15; d_gene: .; v_gene: TRBV2
CDR3nt: TGTGCCAGCAGCTCATACAGGGGGAACTATGGCTACACCTTC; CDR3aa: CASSSYRGNYGYTF; abundance: .; j_gene: TRBJ1-2; len: 14; d_gene: TRBD1; v_gene: TRBV11-2
CDR3nt: TGTGCCAGCAGCCAATCGAACCCGAGGACCGGGGAGCTGTTTTTT; CDR3aa: CASSQSNPRTGELFF; abundance: few; j_gene: TRBJ2-2; len: 15; d_gene: .; v_gene: TRBV16